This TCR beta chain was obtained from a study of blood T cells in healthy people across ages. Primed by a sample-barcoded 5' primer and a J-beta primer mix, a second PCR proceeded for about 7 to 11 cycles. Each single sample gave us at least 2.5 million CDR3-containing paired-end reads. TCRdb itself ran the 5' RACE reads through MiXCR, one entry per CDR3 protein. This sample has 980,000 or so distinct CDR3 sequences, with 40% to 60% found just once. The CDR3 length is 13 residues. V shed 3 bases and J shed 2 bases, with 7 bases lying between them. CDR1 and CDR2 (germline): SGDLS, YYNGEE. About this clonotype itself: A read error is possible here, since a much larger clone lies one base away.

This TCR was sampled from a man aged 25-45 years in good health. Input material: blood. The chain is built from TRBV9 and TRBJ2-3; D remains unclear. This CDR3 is CASSGENTDTQYF. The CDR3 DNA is TGTGCCAGCAGCGGAGAGAACACAGATACGCAGTATTTT. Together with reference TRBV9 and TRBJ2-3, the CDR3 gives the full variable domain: DSGVTQTPKHLITATGQRVTLRCSPRSGDLSVYWYQQSLDQGLQFLIQYYNGEERAKGNILERFSAQQFPDLHSELNLSSLELGDSALYFCASSGENTDTQYFGPGTRLTVL.